This TCR beta chain is from a study of shared clonotypes between healthy human individuals. Study results and limitations: The authors expected sequencing depth to affect clonotype sharing among donors. Compared with clonotypes that all four donors shared, non-shared clonotypes had lower generation probabilities.

The naive CD8 fraction comprised CD45RO-negative cells positively selected for CCR7 and excluded terminally differentiated effector memory CD45RA+ cells. A remark on this clone: Its antigen remains unidentified.

The germline V gene has CDR1 MDHEN and CDR2 SYDVKM. The CDR3 loop spans 16 amino acids. Trimming pared 3 bases from V and 8 bases from J, leaving 17 bases between. The assay ran at deep level. Some clones are missing from TCRdb's copy, which holds only in-frame ones; the method was immunoSEQ multiplex PCR. There are around 2.1 million clones in the sample; 93% occur only once, and about 1.8% lies in the top ten. The chain links TRBV28 to TRBJ1-6; D is perhaps TRBD1 (5 bases). The sequence was collected from a man aged 18 to 29 in good health. Some clones in this sample may be carry-over from other donors' samples. Sequencing input: naive CD8+ T cells from PBMCs. The DNA for the CDR3 is TGTGCCAGCAGTTTCCTTGCGGGGCTTTGGGATTCACCCCTCCACTTT. As protein: CASSFLAGLWDSPLHF.